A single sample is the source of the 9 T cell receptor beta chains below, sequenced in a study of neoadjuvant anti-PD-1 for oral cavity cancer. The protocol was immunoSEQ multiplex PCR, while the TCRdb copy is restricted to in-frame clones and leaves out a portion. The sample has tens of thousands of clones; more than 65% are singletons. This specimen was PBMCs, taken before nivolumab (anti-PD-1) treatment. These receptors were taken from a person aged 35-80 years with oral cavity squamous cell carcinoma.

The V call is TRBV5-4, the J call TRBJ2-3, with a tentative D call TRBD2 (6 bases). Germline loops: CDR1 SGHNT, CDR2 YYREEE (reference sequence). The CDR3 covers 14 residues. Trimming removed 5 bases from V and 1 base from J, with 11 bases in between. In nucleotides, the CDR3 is TGTGCCAGCAGGTATGGGACTGGCACAGATACGCAGTATTTT. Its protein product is CASRYGTGTDTQYF. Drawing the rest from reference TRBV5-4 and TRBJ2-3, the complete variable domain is ETGVTQSPTHLIKTRGQQVTLRCSSQSGHNTVSWYQQALGQGPQFIFQYYREEENGRGNFPPRFSGLQFPNYSSELNVNALELDDSALYLCASRYGTGTDTQYFGPGTRLTVL.

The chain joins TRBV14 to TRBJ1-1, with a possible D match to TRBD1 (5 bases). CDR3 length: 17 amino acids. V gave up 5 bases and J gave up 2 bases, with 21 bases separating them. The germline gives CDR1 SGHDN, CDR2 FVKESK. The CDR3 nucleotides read TGTGCCAGCAGCTATATTATCGGGACTGAAGGAAACACTGAAGCTTTCTTT. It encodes CASSYIIGTEGNTEAFF.

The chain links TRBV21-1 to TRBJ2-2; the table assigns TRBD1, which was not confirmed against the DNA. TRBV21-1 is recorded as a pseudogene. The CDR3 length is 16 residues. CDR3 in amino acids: CASIAQGARSTGELFF. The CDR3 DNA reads TGTGCCAGCATCGCACAGGGGGCGCGGAGCACCGGGGAGCTGTTTTTT.

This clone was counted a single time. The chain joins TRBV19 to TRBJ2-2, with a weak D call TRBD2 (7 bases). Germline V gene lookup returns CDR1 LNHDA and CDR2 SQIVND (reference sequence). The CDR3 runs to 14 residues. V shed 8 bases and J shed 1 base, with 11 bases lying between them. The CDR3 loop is CASRGAENTGELFF. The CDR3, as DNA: TGTGCCAGTCGGGGGGCTGAGAACACCGGGGAGCTGTTTTTT.

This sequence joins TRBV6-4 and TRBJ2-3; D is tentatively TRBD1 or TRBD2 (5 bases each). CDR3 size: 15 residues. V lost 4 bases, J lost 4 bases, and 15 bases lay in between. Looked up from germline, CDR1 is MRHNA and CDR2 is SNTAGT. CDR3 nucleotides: TGTGCCAGCAGTGCCATCCCGGGACGCTCAGATACGCAGTATTTT. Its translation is CASSAIPGRSDTQYF.

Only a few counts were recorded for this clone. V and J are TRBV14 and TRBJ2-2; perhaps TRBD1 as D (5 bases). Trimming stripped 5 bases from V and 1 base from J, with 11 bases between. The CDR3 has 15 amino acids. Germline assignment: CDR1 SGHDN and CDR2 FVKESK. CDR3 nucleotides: TGTGCCAGCAGCTTTTCTCAGGGGAACACCGGGGAGCTGTTTTTT. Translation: CASSFSQGNTGELFF.

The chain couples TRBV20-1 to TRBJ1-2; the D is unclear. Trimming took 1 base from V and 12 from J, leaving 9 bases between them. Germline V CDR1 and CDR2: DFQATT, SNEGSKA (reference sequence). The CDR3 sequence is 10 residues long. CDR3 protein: CSARVIVHTF. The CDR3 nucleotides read TGCAGTGCTAGAGTAATAGTGCACACCTTC.

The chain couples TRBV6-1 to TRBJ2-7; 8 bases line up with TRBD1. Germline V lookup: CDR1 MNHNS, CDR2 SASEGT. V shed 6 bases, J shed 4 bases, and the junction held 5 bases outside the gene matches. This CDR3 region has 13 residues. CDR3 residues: CASSLDRGYEQYF. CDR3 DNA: TGTGCCAGCAGCCTAGACAGGGGATACGAGCAGTACTTC.

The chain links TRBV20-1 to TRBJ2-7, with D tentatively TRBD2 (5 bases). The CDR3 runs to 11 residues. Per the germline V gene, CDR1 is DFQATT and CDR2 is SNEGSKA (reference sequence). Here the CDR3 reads CSLRDNDEQYF. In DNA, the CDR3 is TGCTCCCTTCGGGATAACGACGAGCAGTACTTC.